The source of this T cell receptor beta chain is a study of cytomegalovirus exposure and HLA in healthy donors. Remarks on this clone: Its specificity is not known.

Vbeta (60) and Jbeta (13) primers were used in the PCR. In the authors' methods: Roughly 10 million shared chains were among roughly 81 million unique TCR beta chains counted in a later analysis. The protocol was immunoSEQ multiplex PCR, while the TCRdb copy is restricted to in-frame clones and leaves out a portion. The DNA was the basis for D and trimming; V, J and clone size are from that table. Here the sample spans about 160,000 clones, around 78% being singletons. General study points: Cytomegalovirus-associated status was assigned to about 160 TCR beta chains. Rates of TCR association differed by HLA locus in a later analysis, with DRB1 highest and HLA-C lowest. A later analysis linked a missense DCLRE1C variant to TCR beta V- and J-gene trimming.

CDR3 length equals 14 residues. The sample comprised PBMCs. The chain recombines TRBV21-1 with TRBJ2-1; TRBD1 reflects the table's D call only, with no check against the DNA. TRBV21-1 is termed a pseudogene. The sequence came from a woman aged 18-30 years in good health and CMV-seronegative. CDR3: CATRTGGLDNEQFF. The CDR3 coding sequence is TGTGCCACCAGGACAGGGGGTTTGGACAATGAGCAGTTCTTC.